This T cell receptor beta chain emerged from a study of T cell repertoires in cytomegalovirus infection. In regard to this clonotype: Its target is unknown.

Using its own MiXCR run on the reads, TCRdb lists one record per CDR3 protein. The sample records approximately 590,000 distinct CDR3 sequences, almost 40% being singletons. Trimming left V 1 base short and J 7 bases short, with 11 bases between. This CDR3 comprises 14 residues. Germline loops: CDR1 SGHTA, CDR2 FQGNSA. The J gene is TRBJ1-5, the V gene TRBV7-2, with D unresolved. This clonotype was sampled from a human donor in good health (CMV status not recorded). Some clones in this sample may be carry-over from other donors' samples. The sample here was cultured PBMCs, taken from culture after CMV antigen stimulation. In DNA form, the CDR3 reads TGTGCCAGCAGCTTAGTACAAACGGGCCAGCCCCAGCATTTT. The encoded protein is CASSLVQTGQPQHF.